This TCR beta chain was observed in a study of PD-1 blockade in classical Hodgkin lymphoma. Study-level points and caveats: Complete responders matched newly diagnosed patients in baseline diversity. TCR diversity in CD4+, not CD8+, cells rose significantly by C4D1.

The CDR3 is 15 amino acids. The ends were cut back, 3 bases at V and 2 bases at J, with 12 bases in the middle. CDR1 and CDR2 (germline): LNHDA, SQIVND (reference sequence). The assay was immunoSEQ multiplex PCR, and TCRdb's table has in-frame clones only and misses some. Among 10,000 to 15,000 clones listed, approximately 92% were seen once. All trial patients relapsed after autologous stem cell transplantation. About this clone itself: Antigen specificity is unknown.

The source of this sequence is a human donor with classical Hodgkin lymphoma. Specimen: peripheral blood mononuclear cells (PBMCs), collected at baseline. The chain uses TRBV19 and TRBJ2-3, with a tentative D call TRBD1 (5 bases). CDR3 sequence: CASSISRAHTDTQYF. CDR3 DNA: TGTGCCAGTAGTATCTCCAGGGCCCACACAGATACGCAGTATTTT.